A selection of T cell receptor beta chains follows, all from one sample in a study of blood T cell repertoires in COVID-19. The protocol was immunoSEQ multiplex PCR, while the TCRdb copy is restricted to in-frame clones and leaves out a portion. The table has 140,000 to 150,000 clones, approximately 89% seen once. The specimen sequenced was peripheral blood. The receptor set was obtained from a human donor in a cohort sampled during active COVID-19. The CDR3 runs from the conserved cysteine through the conserved F or W. A D gene is named only where the DNA matches it firmly. Size values are once, few and many counts, or a class for expanded clones, and some rows have none.

cdr3_nt cdr3_aa v_call clone_size j_call d_call
TGTGCCAGCAGTTTTTGGACGGGGAATAGCAATCAGCCCCAGCATTTT CASSFWTGNSNQPQHF TRBV28 - TRBJ1-5 -
TGTGCCAGCAGTTTCTTGGGCGCAGATACGCAGTATTTT CASSFLGADTQYF TRBV12-3/TRBV12-4 - TRBJ2-3 -
TGCGCCAGCAGCCCAGAGGGCGCTAACTATGGCTACACCTTC CASSPEGANYGYTF TRBV5-1 - TRBJ1-2 -
TGTGCCTTCGGACAGGGAGGATCCTACGAGCAGTACTTC CAFGQGGSYEQYF TRBV10-3 few TRBJ2-7 TRBD1
TGTGCCAGTAGTATCCGACGGGGGGGACAAGAGACCCAGTACTTC CASSIRRGGQETQYF TRBV19 - TRBJ2-5 TRBD2
TGTGCCAGCAGCCAAGTAGGGGTACGAAGTGGCTACACCTTC CASSQVGVRSGYTF TRBV3-1/TRBV3-2 - TRBJ1-2 -
TGTGCCAGCAGCTATACGCAACTAGGACTAGCGGGGGCAGATACGCAGTATTTT CASSYTQLGLAGADTQYF TRBV9 - TRBJ2-3 TRBD2
TGCGCCAGCAGCTTTGGTTTACTAGCGGATCAATTAGGCACCGGGGAGCTGTTTTTT CASSFGLLADQLGTGELFF TRBV5-1 - TRBJ2-2 TRBD2
TGTGCCAGCAGGCCCGGGACAGCCTACCTGGAGTACTTC CASRPGTAYLEYF TRBV12-3/TRBV12-4 - TRBJ2-5 TRBD1
TGTGCCAGCAGCGTAGGCCCGGACACATCTTACGAGCAGTACTTC CASSVGPDTSYEQYF TRBV9 - TRBJ2-7 -
TGTGCCAGCAGCCATACCGGGGAGACAGATACGCAGTATTTT CASSHTGETDTQYF TRBV7-9 - TRBJ2-3 -
TGTGCCAGCAGCCGTAGGGGGGGCTCCGGGGCCAACGTCCTGACTTTC CASSRRGGSGANVLTF TRBV7-9 - TRBJ2-6 -
TGCAGTGCTAGTGAGCGGAACAGGGGTCCCGCAGATACGCAGTATTTT CSASERNRGPADTQYF TRBV20-1 - TRBJ2-3 TRBD1
TGCGCCAGCAGTCAAGACAGGGTGTCCCAAGAGACCCAGTACTTC CASSQDRVSQETQYF TRBV23-1 - TRBJ2-5 TRBD1
TGTGCCAGCAGCTTGGGTTGGGGGCAGGGGCGTGAGACCCAGTACTTC CASSLGWGQGRETQYF TRBV5-6 - TRBJ2-5 -
TGTGCCAGCAGCCCGACAGGGGTGGGCGAGCAGTACTTC CASSPTGVGEQYF TRBV9 - TRBJ2-7 TRBD1
TGCGCCGGTCGTGGTTTTCAGGCCCCGGCTCGGCCCCAGCATTTT CAGRGFQAPARPQHF TRBV10-1 - TRBJ1-5 -
TGTGCCAGCAGCGTAGGGGATTGGGGCGGGGGCTACAATGAGCAGTTCTTC CASSVGDWGGGYNEQFF TRBV9 - TRBJ2-1 TRBD2
TGTGCCAGCAGCCCAGGGGGGGGGACAGGCTCCTACGAGCAGTACTTC CASSPGGGTGSYEQYF TRBV9 - TRBJ2-7 -
TGTGCCAGCAGCTTAGGGGGCAGCCAAGAGACCCAGTACTTC CASSLGGSQETQYF TRBV7-9 - TRBJ2-5 -
TGTGCCAGCAGCCAAGATCCAGCGGGGGGGCCGCCTACAGATACGCAGTATTTT CASSQDPAGGPPTDTQYF TRBV3-1/TRBV3-2 - TRBJ2-3 TRBD2
TGTGCCAGCAGTGAAGCCTCCACAGTCGGGATCCGCTACACCTTC CASSEASTVGIRYTF TRBV6-1 - TRBJ1-2 -
TGTGCCAGCAGCAGAAAAAGCGGGGGGGCAGGAGATACGCAGTATTTT CASSRKSGGAGDTQYF TRBV7-8 - TRBJ2-3 TRBD2